This T cell receptor beta chain was observed in a study of blood T cell repertoires in COVID-19. Study at large: Collection of acute and convalescent COVID-19 samples took place in the United States, Italy and Spain. T cells, B-cell-depleted T cells, or PBMCs provided the cDNA or gDNA that served as material.

Source study methods: Amplification with reference gene primers provided the estimates of nucleated cell counts. Sequencing used immunoSEQ multiplex PCR; TCRdb keeps in-frame clones, though not all of them. D and trimming were read from the DNA, whereas the V and J calls and clone size are those reported in that table. Of about 120,000 clones in the sample, roughly 85% are singletons; the top ten hold approximately 13%. V was clipped by 4 bases and J by 6 bases; unmatched bases: 7. The CDR3 is made up of 15 amino acids. Looked up from germline, CDR1 is SGHNT and CDR2 is YENEEA. This chain connects TRBV11-3 to TRBJ2-1, with 9 bases fitting TRBD2. The sample consisted of peripheral blood. This receptor was identified in a human donor in a cohort sampled during active COVID-19. In DNA, the CDR3 is TGTGCCAGCAGCTCCCTAGCGGGGAACGTCAATGAGCAGTTCTTC. Its translation is CASSSLAGNVNEQFF.